The 21 T cell receptor beta chains reported below all come from one sample, sequenced in a study of post-analysis software for immune sequencing data. Overall study findings and caveats: Patients showed TRBV5-6, TRBV5-1 and TRBV20-1 among a handful of TRBV segments more frequent than in controls.

Antigens of these TCRs are unknown. The TCR beta cDNA libraries carried unique molecular identifiers. TCRdb re-called the PCR reads through MiXCR, storing one row per CDR3 protein. Here the sample spans a few hundred thousand distinct CDR3 sequences, about a third being singletons. The sequenced material came from blood. The receptors derive from a girl aged 5-17 years with multiple sclerosis.

This rearrangement joins TRBV7-2 to TRBJ1-2, with D tentatively TRBD1 (6 bases). Germline CDR1 is SGHTA and CDR2 is FQGNSA. The V end lost 7 bases, the J end lost 0 bases, and 12 bases lay between the germline ends. This CDR3 region has 14 residues. The CDR3 sequence is CASIKTGSNYGYTF. DNA for the CDR3: TGTGCCAGCATCAAGACAGGATCTAACTATGGCTACACCTTC.

The chain combines TRBV12-3 or TRBV12-4 with TRBJ1-4; D possibly corresponds to TRBD1 (5 bases). Trimming cost V 3 bases and J 5 bases, with 10 bases left between them. The CDR3 has 14 residues. The CDR3 loop reads CASSFGQGNEKLFF. The CDR3 nucleotides read TGTGCCAGCAGTTTTGGGCAGGGAAATGAAAAACTGTTTTTT.

V is TRBV6-4 and J is TRBJ2-5; D is possibly TRBD1 (6 bases). V was trimmed by 0 bases and J by 11 bases, leaving 10 bases between them. CDR1 MRHNA and CDR2 SNTAGT come from the germline V gene. The CDR3 length is 12 residues. CDR3 coding DNA: TGTGCCAGCAGTGACTCGACAGGCAAACAGTACTTC. Translated, it gives CASSDSTGKQYF.

Many counts were recorded for this clonotype. V and J are TRBV29-1 and TRBJ2-1, with D perhaps matching TRBD1 (6 bases). The germline CDR1 and CDR2 sequences are SQVTM and ANQGSEA. The CDR3 sequence is 13 residues long. Trimming took 2 bases from V and 4 from J, leaving 9 bases between them. In nucleotides, the CDR3 is TGCAGCGTTGAATGGACAGAATACAATGAGCAGTTCTTC. It codes for CSVEWTEYNEQFF.

This clonotype occurred a few times. This rearrangement joins TRBV4-2 to TRBJ2-7; D remains ambiguous. V was pared by 4 bases and J by 5 bases, with 12 bases between. The V gene's germline CDR1 is LGHNA and CDR2 YNFKEQ. The CDR3 covers 13 residues. CDR3 loop: CASSLLGSHEQYF. As DNA, the CDR3 is TGTGCCAGCAGCCTCCTTGGAAGCCACGAGCAGTACTTC.

This chain uses TRBV12-3 or TRBV12-4 with TRBJ1-4, with a weak D call TRBD1 (5 bases). This CDR3 spans 13 amino acids. V gave up 8 bases and J gave up 0 bases, with 7 bases separating them. In nucleotides, the CDR3 is TGTGCCAGCCGGGGGACAACTAATGAAAAACTGTTTTTT. Translating it yields CASRGTTNEKLFF.

This clonotype was detected only a few times. The V gene is TRBV20-1, the J gene TRBJ2-3; 7 nucleotides line up with TRBD1. Germline assignment: CDR1 DFQATT and CDR2 SNEGSKA (reference sequence). Trimming at V came to 2 bases and at J to 1 base, leaving 0 bases not matched to a gene. The CDR3 is made up of 13 amino acids. CDR3 region: CSARQGGTDTQYF. The CDR3 DNA reads as TGCAGTGCTAGACAGGGGGGCACAGATACGCAGTATTTT.

This chain uses TRBV5-1 with TRBJ2-7, with TRBD1 matching 8 bases. The CDR3 has 15 amino acids. The J segment lost 0 bases and the V segment lost 4 bases, leaving 6 bases of the junction unmatched. Germline lookup yields CDR1 SGHRS and CDR2 YFSETQ. The CDR3 reads CASSKAGQGSYEQYF. The CDR3 DNA sequence: TGCGCCAGCAGCAAGGCAGGACAGGGCTCCTACGAGCAGTACTTC.

This chain connects TRBV29-1 to TRBJ1-2; D not resolved. The germline V gene has CDR1 SQVTM and CDR2 ANQGSEA. Trimming left V 3 bases short and J 8 bases short, with 4 bases between. CDR3 size: 9 residues. The CDR3 coding sequence is TGCAGCGTTGATAGCGGCTACACCTTC. Protein: CSVDSGYTF.

This clonotype was seen just once. This chain connects TRBV2 to TRBJ2-7, with D possibly TRBD2 on 5 matching bases. The better agreement between TRBJ2-5 and the DNA end casts doubt on the J call. In germline, CDR1 is SNHLY, CDR2 FYNNEI. The CDR3 covers 14 residues. The CDR3 DNA sequence: TGTGCCAGCAGTGATATGGCGGGCTCTGAGACCCAGTACTTC. It codes for CASSDMAGSETQYF.

This clonotype was detected a few times. This chain joins TRBV28 and TRBJ1-2, with D possibly TRBD1 on 6 matching bases. The CDR3 covers 16 residues. V was trimmed by 4 bases and J by 4 bases, leaving 19 bases between them. Germline V gene sequence: CDR1 MDHEN, CDR2 SYDVKM. CDR3 loop: CASSSEGSGEVYGYTF. The CDR3 DNA is TGTGCCAGCAGTTCGGAGGGGTCAGGGGAGGTCTATGGCTACACCTTC.

The chain carries TRBV10-3 and TRBJ1-1; possibly TRBD1 for D (5 bases). The CDR3 sequence is 16 residues long. Deletions cut 3 bases from V and 1 base from J, with 15 bases between. Germline-derived CDR1 and CDR2 are ENHRY and SYGVKD. The CDR3 is CAISESQGQANTEAFF. Here the CDR3 DNA reads TGTGCCATCAGTGAATCGCAGGGTCAGGCGAACACTGAAGCTTTCTTT.

The chain employs TRBV12-3 or TRBV12-4 and TRBJ2-1, with a weak D call TRBD1 (5 bases). Trimming shortened V by 2 bases and J by 8 bases, and 13 bases separated the two germline ends. The length of the CDR3 is 14 residues. CDR3 DNA sequence: TGTGCCAGCAGTTTAAGGCAGGGCGGCGATGAGCAGTTCTTC. Its protein product is CASSLRQGGDEQFF.

The rearrangement uses TRBV19 and TRBJ1-5, with D tentatively TRBD1 (6 bases). V lost 3 bases and J 6 bases, leaving 15 bases between the germline ends. The CDR3 runs to 15 residues. The germline V gene encodes CDR1 LNHDA and CDR2 SQIVND (reference sequence). The CDR3 loop reads CASSMGQVYGQPQHF. DNA for the CDR3: TGTGCCAGTAGTATGGGACAAGTATATGGTCAGCCCCAGCATTTT.

This clonotype occurred many times. The chain joins TRBV4-2 to TRBJ1-2, with D uncertain. The CDR3 is 12 residues long. Germline V CDR1 and CDR2: LGHNA, YNFKEQ. V was trimmed by 0 bases and J by 4 bases, leaving 3 bases between them. This CDR3 is CASSQDGYGYTF. CDR3 bases: TGTGCCAGCAGCCAAGATGGCTATGGCTACACCTTC.

The gene calls are TRBV15 and TRBJ2-5, with 9 bases aligning to TRBD1. Germline CDR1 and CDR2: LNHNV and YYDKDF (reference sequence). V lost 5 bases, J lost 7 bases, and 8 bases stayed unmatched. The CDR3 extends over 14 amino acids. The DNA of the CDR3 is TGTGCCACCAGCCCGCGGGACAGGGAAGGGACCCAGTACTTC. The encoded protein is CATSPRDREGTQYF.

This clonotype turned up a few times. The chain has TRBV4-2 and TRBJ1-2; D unresolved. The germline V gene encodes CDR1 LGHNA and CDR2 YNFKEQ. The ends were cut back, 1 base at V and 4 bases at J, with 7 bases in the middle. The CDR3 has 13 residues. CDR3 sequence: CASSQGTAYGYTF. The CDR3 coding sequence is TGTGCCAGCAGCCAAGGGACGGCCTATGGCTACACCTTC.

The V gene is TRBV5-1, the J gene TRBJ2-2; perhaps TRBD2 as D (5 bases). Trimming cost V 2 bases and J 0 bases, with 14 bases left between them. CDR1 and CDR2 from the germline V gene are SGHRS and YFSETQ. CDR3 size: 17 residues. CDR3 nucleotides: TGCGCCAGCAGCTTTTCCCGCGGACTCGCGAACACCGGGGAGCTGTTTTTT. Protein product: CASSFSRGLANTGELFF.

This clonotype came up a few times. The chain recombines TRBV27 with TRBJ2-3; D perhaps matches TRBD1 (5 bases). This CDR3 region has 15 residues. Germline lookup yields CDR1 MNHEY and CDR2 SMNVEV (reference sequence). V lost 5 bases, J lost 0 bases, and 12 bases lay in between. The CDR3 region has the DNA TGTGCCAGCAGTCGCCGACAGACTAGCACAGATACGCAGTATTTT. This translates into CASSRRQTSTDTQYF.

The chain uses TRBV15 and TRBJ2-5, with a tentative D call TRBD2 (6 bases). V was cut by 5 bases and J by 2 bases, with 9 bases left in between. The V gene's germline CDR1 is LNHNV and CDR2 YYDKDF (reference sequence). This CDR3 region has 13 residues. DNA of the CDR3: TGTGCCACCAGCGGCGGGATTCAAGAGACCCAGTACTTC. Its protein is CATSGGIQETQYF.

The chain joins TRBV12-3 or TRBV12-4 to TRBJ2-3; D remains ambiguous. Trimming cost V 3 bases and J 2 bases, with 6 bases left between them. This CDR3 has 13 residues. The CDR3 loop reads CASSFGHTDTQYF. As DNA, the CDR3 is TGTGCCAGCAGTTTTGGGCACACAGATACGCAGTATTTT.